The next 6 T cell receptor beta chains were all read from a single sample in a study of blood T cell repertoires in COVID-19. Clones were sequenced by immunoSEQ multiplex PCR, and TCRdb holds only the in-frame ones, with some missing. The table includes roughly 160,000 clones, more than 80% detected once. The material sequenced was PBMCs or T cells enriched from blood (not recorded which). The source is a man aged 45 to 65 who had recovered from COVID-19.

The V gene is TRBV19, the J gene TRBJ2-2; TRBD2 is a possible D gene (6 bases). The CDR3 consists of 13 residues. The ends were cut back, 10 bases at V and 5 bases at J, with 14 bases in the middle. Germline V gene sequence: CDR1 LNHDA, CDR2 SQIVND (reference sequence). The chain's CDR3 is CATAIRGTGELFF. The DNA for the CDR3 is TGTGCCACCGCTATACGGGGGACCGGGGAGCTGTTTTTT.

This chain's CDR3 is CASCLAGGTDTQYF. CDR3 sequence (DNA): TGTGCCAGCTGTCTAGCGGGGGGAACAGATACGCAGTATTTT. The chain has TRBV2 and TRBJ2-3; 11 nucleotides line up with TRBD2. Trimming took 8 bases from V and 3 from J; bases not matched to a gene: 4. In germline, CDR1 is SNHLY, CDR2 FYNNEI. CDR3 length: 14 residues.

CDR3 residues: CASSYSFSVETQYF. The CDR3 DNA reads TGTGCCAGCAGTTACTCGTTTAGCGTGGAGACCCAGTACTTC. The V gene is TRBV6-5, the J gene TRBJ2-5, with D maybe TRBD2 (5 bases). CDR1 is MNHEY and CDR2 is SVGAGI in the germline V gene. Trimming took off 0 bases at V and 5 bases at J, with 10 bases between the two ends. CDR3 length: 14 residues.

This chain joins TRBV18 and TRBJ2-7, with a possible D match to TRBD1 (6 bases). Germline CDR1 and CDR2: KGHSH and LQKENI. The CDR3 totals 15 residues. V was cut by 6 bases and J by 0 bases, with 15 bases left in between. CDR3 bases: TGTGCCAGCTCGCGAGAACAGGGCAGCTCCTACGAGCAGTACTTC. Amino acid sequence: CASSREQGSSYEQYF.

This clone is a singleton in its sample. The gene calls are TRBV2 and TRBJ2-1, with 11 nucleotides matching TRBD1. CDR1 is SNHLY, CDR2 FYNNEI, per germline. With 6 bases clipped from V and 7 bases from J, the junction kept 2 bases outside the gene matches. This CDR3 region has 13 residues. The CDR3 DNA sequence: TGTGCCAGCAGCCGGGACAGGGGGAATGAGCAGTTCTTC. Amino acids: CASSRDRGNEQFF.

The chain employs TRBV9 and TRBJ1-5; no clear D. V lost 4 bases to trimming and J lost 5 bases, with 13 bases between them. The CDR3 length is 14 residues. Germline V gene sequence: CDR1 SGDLS, CDR2 YYNGEE. As DNA, the CDR3 is TGTGCCAGCAGCCCAACCGGAGGGCATCAGCCCCAGCATTTT. This encodes CASSPTGGHQPQHF.